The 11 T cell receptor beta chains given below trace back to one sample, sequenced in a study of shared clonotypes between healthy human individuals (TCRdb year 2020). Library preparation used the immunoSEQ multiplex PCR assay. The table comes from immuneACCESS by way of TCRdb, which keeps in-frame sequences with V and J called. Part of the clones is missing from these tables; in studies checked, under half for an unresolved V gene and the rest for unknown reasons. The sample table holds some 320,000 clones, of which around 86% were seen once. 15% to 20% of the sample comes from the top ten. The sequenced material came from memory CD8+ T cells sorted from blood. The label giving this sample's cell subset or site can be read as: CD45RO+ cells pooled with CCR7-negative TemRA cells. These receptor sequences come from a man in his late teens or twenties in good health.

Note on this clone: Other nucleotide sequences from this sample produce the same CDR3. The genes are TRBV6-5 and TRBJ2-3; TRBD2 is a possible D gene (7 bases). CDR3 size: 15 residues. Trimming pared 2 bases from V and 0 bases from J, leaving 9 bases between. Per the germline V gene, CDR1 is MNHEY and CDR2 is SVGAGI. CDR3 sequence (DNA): TGTGCCAGCAGTTACGGGGGGGCGAGCACAGATACGCAGTATTTT. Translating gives CASSYGGASTDTQYF.

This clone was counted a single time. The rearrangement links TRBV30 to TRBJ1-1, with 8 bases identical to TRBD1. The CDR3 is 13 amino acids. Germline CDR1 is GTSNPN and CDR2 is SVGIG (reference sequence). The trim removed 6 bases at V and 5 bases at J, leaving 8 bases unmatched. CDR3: CACKGRGQTEAFF. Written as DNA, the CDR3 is TGTGCCTGTAAAGGCAGGGGGCAGACTGAAGCTTTCTTT.

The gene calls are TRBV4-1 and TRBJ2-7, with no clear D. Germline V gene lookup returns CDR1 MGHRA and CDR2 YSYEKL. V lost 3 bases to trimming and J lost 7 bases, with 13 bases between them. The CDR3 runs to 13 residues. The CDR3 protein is CASSQSILGEQYF. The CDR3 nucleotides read TGCGCCAGCAGCCAGTCGATTTTGGGAGAGCAGTACTTC.

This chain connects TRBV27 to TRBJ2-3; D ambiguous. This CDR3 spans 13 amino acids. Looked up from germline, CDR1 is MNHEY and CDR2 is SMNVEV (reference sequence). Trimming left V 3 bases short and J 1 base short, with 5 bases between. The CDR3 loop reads CASSFRGTDTQYF. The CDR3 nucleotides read TGTGCCAGCAGTTTTAGGGGCACAGATACGCAGTATTTT.

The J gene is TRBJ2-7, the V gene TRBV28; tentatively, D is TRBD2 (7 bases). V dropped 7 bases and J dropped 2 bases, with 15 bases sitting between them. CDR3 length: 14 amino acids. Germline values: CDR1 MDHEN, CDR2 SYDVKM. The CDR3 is CASMRGLGPYEQYF. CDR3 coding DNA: TGTGCCAGCATGCGGGGGCTGGGTCCCTACGAGCAGTACTTC. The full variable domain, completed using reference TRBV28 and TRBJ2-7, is DVKVTQSSRYLVKRTGEKVFLECVQDMDHENMFWYRQDPGLGLRLIYFSYDVKMKEKGDIPEGYSVSREKKERFSLILESASTNQTSMYLCASMRGLGPYEQYFGPGTRLTVT.

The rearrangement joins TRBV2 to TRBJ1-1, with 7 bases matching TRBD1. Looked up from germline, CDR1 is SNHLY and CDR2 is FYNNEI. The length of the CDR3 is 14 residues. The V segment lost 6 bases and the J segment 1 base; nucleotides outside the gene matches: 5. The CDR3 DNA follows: TGTGCCAGCAGCGGACAGGAGAAGAACACTGAAGCTTTCTTT. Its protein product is CASSGQEKNTEAFF.

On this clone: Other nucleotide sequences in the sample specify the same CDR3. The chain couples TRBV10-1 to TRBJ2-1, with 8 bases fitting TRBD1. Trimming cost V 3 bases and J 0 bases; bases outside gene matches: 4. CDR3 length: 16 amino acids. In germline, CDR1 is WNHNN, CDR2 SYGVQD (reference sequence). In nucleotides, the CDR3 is TGCGCCAGCAGTGACAGGACAGGGAGCTCCTACAATGAGCAGTTCTTC. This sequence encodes CASSDRTGSSYNEQFF.

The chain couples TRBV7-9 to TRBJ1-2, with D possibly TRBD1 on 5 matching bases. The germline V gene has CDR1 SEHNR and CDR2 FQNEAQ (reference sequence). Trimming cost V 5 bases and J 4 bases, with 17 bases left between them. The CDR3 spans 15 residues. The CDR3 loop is CASSPQSRGAYGYTF. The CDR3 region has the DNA TGTGCCAGCAGCCCCCAGTCGCGGGGCGCCTATGGCTACACCTTC. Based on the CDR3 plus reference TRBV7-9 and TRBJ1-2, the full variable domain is DTGVSQNPRHKITKRGQNVTFRCDPISEHNRLYWYRQTLGQGPEFLTYFQNEAQLEKSRLLSDRFSAERPKGSFSTLEIQRTEQGDSAMYLCASSPQSRGAYGYTFGSGTRLTVV.

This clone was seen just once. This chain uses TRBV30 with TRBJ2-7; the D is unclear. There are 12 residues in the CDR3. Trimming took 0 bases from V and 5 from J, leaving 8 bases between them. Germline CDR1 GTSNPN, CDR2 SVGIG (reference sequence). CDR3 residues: CAWSVGRNEQYF. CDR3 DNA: TGTGCCTGGAGTGTGGGTCGGAACGAGCAGTACTTC.

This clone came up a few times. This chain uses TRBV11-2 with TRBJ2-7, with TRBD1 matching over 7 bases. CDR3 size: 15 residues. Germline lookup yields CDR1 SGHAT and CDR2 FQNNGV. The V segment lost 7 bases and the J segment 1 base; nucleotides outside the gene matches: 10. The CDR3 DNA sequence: TGTGCCAGCAACCTTGGGGAACAGGGGTCCTACGAGCAGTACTTC. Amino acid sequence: CASNLGEQGSYEQYF.

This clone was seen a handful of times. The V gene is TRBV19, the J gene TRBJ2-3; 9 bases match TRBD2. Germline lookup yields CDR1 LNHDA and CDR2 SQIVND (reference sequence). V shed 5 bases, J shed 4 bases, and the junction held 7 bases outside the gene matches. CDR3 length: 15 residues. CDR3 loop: CASSPIAGEADTQYF. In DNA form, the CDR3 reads TGTGCCAGTAGTCCCATAGCGGGAGAGGCAGATACGCAGTATTTT.